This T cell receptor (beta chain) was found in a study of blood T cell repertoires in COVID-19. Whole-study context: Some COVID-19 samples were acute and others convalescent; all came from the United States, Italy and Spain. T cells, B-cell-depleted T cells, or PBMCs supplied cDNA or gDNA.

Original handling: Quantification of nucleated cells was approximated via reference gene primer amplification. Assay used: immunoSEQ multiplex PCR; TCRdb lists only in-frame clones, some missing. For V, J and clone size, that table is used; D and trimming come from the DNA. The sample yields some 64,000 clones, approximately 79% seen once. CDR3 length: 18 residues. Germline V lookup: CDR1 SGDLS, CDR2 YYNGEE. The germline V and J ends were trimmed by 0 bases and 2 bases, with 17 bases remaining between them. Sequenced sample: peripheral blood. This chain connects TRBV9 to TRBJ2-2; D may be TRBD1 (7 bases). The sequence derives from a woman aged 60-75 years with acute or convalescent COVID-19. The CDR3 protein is CASSVAGGSSGNTGELFF. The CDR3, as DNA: TGTGCCAGCAGCGTAGCAGGGGGAAGTAGCGGTAACACCGGGGAGCTGTTTTTT.